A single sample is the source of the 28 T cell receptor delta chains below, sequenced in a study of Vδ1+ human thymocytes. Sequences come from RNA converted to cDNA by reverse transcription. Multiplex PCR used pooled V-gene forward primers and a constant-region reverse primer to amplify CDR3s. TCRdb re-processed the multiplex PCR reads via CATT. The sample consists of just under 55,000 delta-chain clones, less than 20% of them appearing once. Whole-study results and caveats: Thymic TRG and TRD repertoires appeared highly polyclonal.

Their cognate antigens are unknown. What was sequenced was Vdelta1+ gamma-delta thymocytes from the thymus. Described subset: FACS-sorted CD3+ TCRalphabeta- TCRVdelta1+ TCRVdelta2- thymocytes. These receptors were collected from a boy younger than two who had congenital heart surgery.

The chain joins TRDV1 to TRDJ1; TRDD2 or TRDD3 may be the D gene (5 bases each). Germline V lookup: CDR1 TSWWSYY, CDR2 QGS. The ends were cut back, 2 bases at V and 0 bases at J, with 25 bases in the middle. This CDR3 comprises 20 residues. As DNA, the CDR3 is TGTGCTCTTGGGGAATCGGCCTACTTCGTACTTGGGGAGTACACCGATAAACTCATCTTT. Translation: CALGESAYFVLGEYTDKLIF.

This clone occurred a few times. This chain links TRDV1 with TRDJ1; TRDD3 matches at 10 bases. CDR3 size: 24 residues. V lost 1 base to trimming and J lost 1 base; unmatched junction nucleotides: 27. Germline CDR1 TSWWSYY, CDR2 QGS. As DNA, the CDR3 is TGTGCTCTTGGGGAACCCTACCCACTTGTGATGGGGGATACAGCGTCCCCTGGCACCGATAAACTCATCTTT. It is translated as CALGEPYPLVMGDTASPGTDKLIF.

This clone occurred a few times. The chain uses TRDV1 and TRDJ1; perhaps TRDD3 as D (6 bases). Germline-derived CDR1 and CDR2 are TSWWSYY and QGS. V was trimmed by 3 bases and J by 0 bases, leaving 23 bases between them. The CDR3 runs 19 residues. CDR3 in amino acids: CALGDCHSRILRYTDKLIF. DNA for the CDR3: TGTGCTCTTGGGGATTGTCATAGTCGGATACTCAGGTACACCGATAAACTCATCTTT.

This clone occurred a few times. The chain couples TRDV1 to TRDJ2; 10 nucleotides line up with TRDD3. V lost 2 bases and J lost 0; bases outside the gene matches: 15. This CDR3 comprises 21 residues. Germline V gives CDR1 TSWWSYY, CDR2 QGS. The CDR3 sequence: CALGENPGLGDLRSLTAQLFF. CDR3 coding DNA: TGTGCTCTTGGGGAAAACCCAGGACTGGGGGATCTCCGATCTTTGACAGCACAACTCTTCTTT.

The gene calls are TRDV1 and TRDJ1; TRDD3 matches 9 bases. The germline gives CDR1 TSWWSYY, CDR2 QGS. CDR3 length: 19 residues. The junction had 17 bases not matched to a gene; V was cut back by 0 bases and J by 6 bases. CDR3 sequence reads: CALGELSSLGAGGWNKLIF. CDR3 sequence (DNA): TGTGCTCTTGGGGAACTCTCTTCCCTCGGTGCTGGGGGATGGAATAAACTCATCTTT.

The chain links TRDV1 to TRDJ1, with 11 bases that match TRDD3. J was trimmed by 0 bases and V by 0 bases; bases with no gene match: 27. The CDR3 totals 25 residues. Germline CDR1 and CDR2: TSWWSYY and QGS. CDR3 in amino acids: CALGELNLTTCAILGDSHNTDKLIF. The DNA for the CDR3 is TGTGCTCTTGGGGAACTTAACCTGACTACGTGTGCGATACTGGGGGATAGCCATAACACCGATAAACTCATCTTT.

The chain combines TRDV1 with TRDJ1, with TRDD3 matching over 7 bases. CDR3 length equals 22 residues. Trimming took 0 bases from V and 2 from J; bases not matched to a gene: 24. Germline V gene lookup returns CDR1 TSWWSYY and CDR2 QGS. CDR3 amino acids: CALGELRRAGDRAPRKTDKLIF. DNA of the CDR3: TGTGCTCTTGGGGAACTAAGACGAGCAGGGGATAGGGCCCCTCGGAAGACCGATAAACTCATCTTT.

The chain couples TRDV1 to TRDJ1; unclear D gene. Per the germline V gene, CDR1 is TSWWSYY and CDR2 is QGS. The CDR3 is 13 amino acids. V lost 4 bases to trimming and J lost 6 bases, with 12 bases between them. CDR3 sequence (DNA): TGTGCTCTTGGGGGAGCCGCCGCCAATAAACTCATCTTT. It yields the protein CALGGAAANKLIF.

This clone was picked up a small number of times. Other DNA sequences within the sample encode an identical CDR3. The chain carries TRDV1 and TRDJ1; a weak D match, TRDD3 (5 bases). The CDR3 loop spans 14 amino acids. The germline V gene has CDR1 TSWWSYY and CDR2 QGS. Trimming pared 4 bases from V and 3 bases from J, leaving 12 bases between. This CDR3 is CALGGRRGPDKLIF. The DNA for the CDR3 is TGTGCTCTTGGGGGCCGACGGGGACCCGATAAACTCATCTTT.

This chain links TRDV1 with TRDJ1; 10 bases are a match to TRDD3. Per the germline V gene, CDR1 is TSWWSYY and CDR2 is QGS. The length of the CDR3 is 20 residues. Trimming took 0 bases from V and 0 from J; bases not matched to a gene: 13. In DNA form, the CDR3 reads TGTGCTCTTGGGGAACTAGATGAGGGGGGATACGACATATACACCGATAAACTCATCTTT. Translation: CALGELDEGGYDIYTDKLIF.

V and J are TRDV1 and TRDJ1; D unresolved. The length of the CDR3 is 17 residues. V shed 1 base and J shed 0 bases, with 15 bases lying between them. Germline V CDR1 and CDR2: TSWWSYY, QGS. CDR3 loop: CALGERKAREYTDKLIF. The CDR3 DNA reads TGTGCTCTTGGGGAACGCAAGGCTCGGGAGTACACCGATAAACTCATCTTT.

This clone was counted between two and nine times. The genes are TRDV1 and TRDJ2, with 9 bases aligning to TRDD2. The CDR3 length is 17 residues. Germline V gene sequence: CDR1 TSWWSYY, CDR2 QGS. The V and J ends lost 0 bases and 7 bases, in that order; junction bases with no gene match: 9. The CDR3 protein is CALGELTLTFLRAQLFF. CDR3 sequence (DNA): TGTGCTCTTGGGGAACTCACCCTCACCTTCCTACGAGCACAACTCTTCTTT.

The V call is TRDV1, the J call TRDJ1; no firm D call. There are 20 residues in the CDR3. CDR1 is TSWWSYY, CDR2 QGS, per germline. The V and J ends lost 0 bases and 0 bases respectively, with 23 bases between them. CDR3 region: CALGELCLNLPNPDTDKLIF. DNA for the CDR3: TGTGCTCTTGGGGAACTGTGCCTTAATTTACCCAACCCCGACACCGATAAACTCATCTTT.

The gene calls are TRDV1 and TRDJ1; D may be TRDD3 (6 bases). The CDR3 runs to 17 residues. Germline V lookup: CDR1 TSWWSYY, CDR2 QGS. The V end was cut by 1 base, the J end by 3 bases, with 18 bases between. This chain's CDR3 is CALGERVRGWGSDKLIF. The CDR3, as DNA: TGTGCTCTTGGGGAACGGGTAAGGGGATGGGGCTCCGATAAACTCATCTTT.

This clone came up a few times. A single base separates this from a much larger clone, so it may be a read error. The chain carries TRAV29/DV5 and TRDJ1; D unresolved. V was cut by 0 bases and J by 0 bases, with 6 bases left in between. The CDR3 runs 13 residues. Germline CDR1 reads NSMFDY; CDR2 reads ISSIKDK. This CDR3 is CAASGHNTDKLIF. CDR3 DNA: TGTGCAGCAAGCGGACACAACACCGATAAACTCATCTTT.

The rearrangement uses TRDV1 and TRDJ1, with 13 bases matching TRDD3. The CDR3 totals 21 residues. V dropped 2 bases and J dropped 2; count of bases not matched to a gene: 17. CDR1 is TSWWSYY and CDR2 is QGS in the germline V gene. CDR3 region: CALGERGLGDTMGGVTDKLIF. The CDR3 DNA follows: TGTGCTCTTGGGGAAAGAGGACTGGGGGATACGATGGGAGGGGTTACCGATAAACTCATCTTT.

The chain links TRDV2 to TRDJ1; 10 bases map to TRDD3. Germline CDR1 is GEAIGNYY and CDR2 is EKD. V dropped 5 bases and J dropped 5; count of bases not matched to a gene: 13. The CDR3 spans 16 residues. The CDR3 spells CACALVMGDTNDKLIF. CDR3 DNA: TGTGCCTGTGCCTTAGTCATGGGGGATACTAATGATAAACTCATCTTT.

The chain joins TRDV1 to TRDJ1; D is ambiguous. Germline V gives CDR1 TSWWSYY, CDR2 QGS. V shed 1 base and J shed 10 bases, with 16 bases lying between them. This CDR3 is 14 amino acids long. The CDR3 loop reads CALGEPVTYGGLIF. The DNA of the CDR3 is TGTGCTCTTGGGGAACCTGTTACGTATGGAGGACTCATCTTT.

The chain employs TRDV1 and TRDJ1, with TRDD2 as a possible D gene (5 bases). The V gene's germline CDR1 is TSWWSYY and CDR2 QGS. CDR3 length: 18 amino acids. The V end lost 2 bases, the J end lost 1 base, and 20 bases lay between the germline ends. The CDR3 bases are TGTGCTCTTGGGGAATGGGCCTACGGTTCGCTCGGCACCGATAAACTCATCTTT. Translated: CALGEWAYGSLGTDKLIF.

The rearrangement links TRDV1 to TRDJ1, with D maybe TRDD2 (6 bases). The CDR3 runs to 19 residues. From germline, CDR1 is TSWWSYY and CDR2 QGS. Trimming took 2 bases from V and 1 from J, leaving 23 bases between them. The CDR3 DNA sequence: TGTGCTCTTGGGGAAGCTAGCCTTCCCTACTTAAACCTCACCGATAAACTCATCTTT. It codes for CALGEASLPYLNLTDKLIF.

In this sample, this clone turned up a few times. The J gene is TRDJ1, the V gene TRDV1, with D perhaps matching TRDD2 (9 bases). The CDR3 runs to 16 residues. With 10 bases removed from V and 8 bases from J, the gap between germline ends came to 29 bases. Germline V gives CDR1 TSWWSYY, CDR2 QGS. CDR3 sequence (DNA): TGTGCTCCTATGACCTTCCTACAGGGGGATAAGCCCAAACTCATCTTT. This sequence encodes CAPMTFLQGDKPKLIF.

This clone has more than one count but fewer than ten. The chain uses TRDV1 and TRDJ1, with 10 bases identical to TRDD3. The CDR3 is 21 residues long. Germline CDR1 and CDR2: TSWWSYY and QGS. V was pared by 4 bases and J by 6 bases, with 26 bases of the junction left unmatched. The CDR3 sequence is CALGVRYIPTLLGDPLYKLIF. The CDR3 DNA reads TGTGCTCTTGGGGTCCGCTACATCCCAACGTTACTGGGGGATCCCCTTTATAAACTCATCTTT.

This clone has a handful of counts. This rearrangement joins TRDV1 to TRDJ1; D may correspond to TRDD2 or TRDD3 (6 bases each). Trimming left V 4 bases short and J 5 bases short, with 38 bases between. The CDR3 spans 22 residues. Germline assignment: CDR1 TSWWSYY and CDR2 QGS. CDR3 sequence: CALGARRPTIRYANAWVDKLIF. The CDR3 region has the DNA TGTGCTCTTGGGGCCCGGCGTCCTACAATCAGATACGCGAACGCCTGGGTGGATAAACTCATCTTT.

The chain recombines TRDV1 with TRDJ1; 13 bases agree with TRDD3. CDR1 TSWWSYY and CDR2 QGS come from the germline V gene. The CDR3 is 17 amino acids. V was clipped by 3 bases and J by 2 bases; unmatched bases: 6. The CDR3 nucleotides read TGTGCTCTTGGGGATCGTACTGGGGGATACGGGACCGATAAACTCATCTTT. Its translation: CALGDRTGGYGTDKLIF.

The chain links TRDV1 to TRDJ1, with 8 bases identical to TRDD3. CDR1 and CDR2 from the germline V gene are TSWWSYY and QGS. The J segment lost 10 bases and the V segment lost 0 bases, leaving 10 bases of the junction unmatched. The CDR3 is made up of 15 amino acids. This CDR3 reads CALGELVPATGGLIF. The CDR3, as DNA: TGTGCTCTTGGGGAACTAGTCCCCGCGACTGGGGGACTCATCTTT.

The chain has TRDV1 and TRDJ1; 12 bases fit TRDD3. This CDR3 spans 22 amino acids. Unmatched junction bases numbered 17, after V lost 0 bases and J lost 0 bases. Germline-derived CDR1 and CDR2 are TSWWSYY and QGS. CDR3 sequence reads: CALGELRYEGYWGIPYTDKLIF. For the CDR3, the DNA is TGTGCTCTTGGGGAACTACGCTACGAGGGTTACTGGGGGATACCCTACACCGATAAACTCATCTTT.

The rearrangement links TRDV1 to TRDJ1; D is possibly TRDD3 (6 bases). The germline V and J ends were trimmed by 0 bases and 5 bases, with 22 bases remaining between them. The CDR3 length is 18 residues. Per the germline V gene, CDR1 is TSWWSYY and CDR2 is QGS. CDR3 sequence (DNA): TGTGCTCTTGGGGAACTAGGCAATGAGGGAGGATACCCGGATAAACTCATCTTT. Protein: CALGELGNEGGYPDKLIF.

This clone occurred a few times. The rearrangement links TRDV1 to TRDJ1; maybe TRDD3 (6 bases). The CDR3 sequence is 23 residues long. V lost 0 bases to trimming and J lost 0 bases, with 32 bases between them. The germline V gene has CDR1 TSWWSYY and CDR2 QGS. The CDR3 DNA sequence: TGTGCTCTTGGGGAACTAGGCATAACGCGCCGGAACCGTGGGGGTCCGTACACCGATAAACTCATCTTT. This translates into CALGELGITRRNRGGPYTDKLIF.